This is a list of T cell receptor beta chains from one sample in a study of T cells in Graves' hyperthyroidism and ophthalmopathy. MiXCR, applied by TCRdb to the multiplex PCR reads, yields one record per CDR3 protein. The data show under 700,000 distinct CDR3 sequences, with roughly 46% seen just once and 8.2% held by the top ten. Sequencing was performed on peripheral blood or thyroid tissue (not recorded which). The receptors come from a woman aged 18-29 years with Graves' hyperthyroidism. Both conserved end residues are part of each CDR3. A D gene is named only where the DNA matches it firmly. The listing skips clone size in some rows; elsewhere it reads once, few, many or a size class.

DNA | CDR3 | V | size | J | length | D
TGCAGTGCTATTCTAGGACAGGGTCACCGCCAGCCCCAGCATTTT | CSAILGQGHRQPQHF | TRBV20-1 | many | TRBJ1-5 | 15 | TRBD1
TGTGCCATCAACACGGGGCAGGGAAGGTCACCCCTCCACTTT | CAINTGQGRSPLHF | TRBV10-3 | - | TRBJ1-6 | 14 | -
TGCAGTGCTAGCACACCAGCACGGACAGTTCGCTATGGCTACACCTTC | CSASTPARTVRYGYTF | TRBV20-1 | few | TRBJ1-2 | 16 | -
TGCAGTGCTAGAGATACGTACCAAAAAGAGACCCAGTACTTC | CSARDTYQKETQYF | TRBV20-1 | - | TRBJ2-5 | 14 | -
TGTGCCAGCCCCGGGACATCGAACACTGAAGCTTTCTTT | CASPGTSNTEAFF | TRBV7-9 | - | TRBJ1-1 | 13 | -
TGTGCCAGCACCTCTCGCGGCGGGACAGGGGTGCACTATGGCTACACCTTC | CASTSRGGTGVHYGYTF | TRBV10-3 | - | TRBJ1-2 | 17 | TRBD1
TGTGCCAGCAGCCAGAGCGGGACAGGAGATAACTATGGCTACACCTTC | CASSQSGTGDNYGYTF | TRBV7-9 | - | TRBJ1-2 | 16 | TRBD1
TGCAGTGCTAGGGGGGGCGAAGCTTTCTTT | CSARGGEAFF | TRBV20-1 | - | TRBJ1-1 | 10 | -
TGTGCCAGCAGCGTAGGGCCGGGGGGGAGCTCCTACGAGCAGTACTTC | CASSVGPGGSSYEQYF | TRBV9 | - | TRBJ2-7 | 16 | TRBD2
TGCAGCGTTGAAGAAAAAGGGGCTACTGGGGCCAACGTCCTGACTTTC | CSVEEKGATGANVLTF | TRBV29-1 | - | TRBJ2-6 | 16 | -
TGTGCCAGCAGCTTAGGGGCAGGTCCAACCTACGAGCAGTACTTC | CASSLGAGPTYEQYF | TRBV7-8 | - | TRBJ2-7 | 15 | -
TGTGCCAGCACCTTGTCGGGGACCTCCTACGAGCAGTACTTC | CASTLSGTSYEQYF | TRBV7-9 | - | TRBJ2-7 | 14 | -
TGCAGCGTAGAGACCCATTTGAACACTGAAGCTTTCTTT | CSVETHLNTEAFF | TRBV29-1 | many | TRBJ1-1 | 13 | -
TGTGCCAGCAGCTTGGCAGGGAGATACGAGCAGTACTTC | CASSLAGRYEQYF | TRBV7-8 | many | TRBJ2-7 | 13 | -
TGTGCCAGCAGTTTCTACGGGTCTCAGGGTCACACCTTC | CASSFYGSQGHTF | TRBV7-6 | few | TRBJ1-2 | 13 | -
TGTGCCAGCAGCCCAACTAGCGGGAGGACTTACGAGCAGTACTTC | CASSPTSGRTYEQYF | TRBV7-3 | many | TRBJ2-7 | 15 | TRBD2
TGTGCCAGCAGCGTACAGGGGGTGAACTATGGCTACACCTTC | CASSVQGVNYGYTF | TRBV9 | - | TRBJ1-2 | 14 | TRBD1
TGCGCCAGCAGCGAGAAGGGACCCCTCCACTTT | CASSEKGPLHF | TRBV10-2 | - | TRBJ1-6 | 11 | -
TGTGCCAGCAGCCCTAAGGGACAGGGCCAAGAGACCCAGTACTTC | CASSPKGQGQETQYF | TRBV7-9 | few | TRBJ2-5 | 15 | TRBD1
TGCGCCAGCAGCGCAGCTGCCTACGAGCAGTACTTC | CASSAAAYEQYF | TRBV10-2 | many | TRBJ2-7 | 12 | -
TGTGCCAGCAGCTATACAGGCAATCAGCCCCAGCATTTT | CASSYTGNQPQHF | TRBV7-9 | many | TRBJ1-5 | 13 | -
TGTGCCAGCAGGGTTTCGGGGAACTATGGCTACACCTTC | CASRVSGNYGYTF | TRBV2 | many | TRBJ1-2 | 13 | -
TGTGCTAGTGGTTTGGTACTAGCGCGGAACACCGGGGAGCTGTTTTTT | CASGLVLARNTGELFF | TRBV12-5 | - | TRBJ2-2 | 16 | TRBD2
TGCAGCGTTGAAAGGAGAGGGTACGCTTTCTTT | CSVERRGYAFF | TRBV29-1 | many | TRBJ1-1 | 11 | -
TGCAGTGCTAGAAAACACGGACAGGGGGCATCGGAGACCCAGTACTTC | CSARKHGQGASETQYF | TRBV20-1 | - | TRBJ2-5 | 16 | TRBD1
TGTGCCAGCAGCCACCGGGGCCGGACAGGGGGCACTGAAGCTTTCTTT | CASSHRGRTGGTEAFF | TRBV7-2 | - | TRBJ1-1 | 16 | TRBD1
TGCAGTGCTAGAGATGGTCTCAGGCAGGGTCATCAGCCCCAGCATTTT | CSARDGLRQGHQPQHF | TRBV20-1 | - | TRBJ1-5 | 16 | -
TGCAGCGTTGACGATACAGGGGGGGCTGGGGCCAACGTCCTGACTTTC | CSVDDTGGAGANVLTF | TRBV29-1 | - | TRBJ2-6 | 16 | -
TGTGCCACCAGTGCTAACAGGGATGGCTACACCTTC | CATSANRDGYTF | TRBV24-1 | - | TRBJ1-2 | 12 | -